Listed here are 20 T cell receptor beta chains from one sample, sequenced in a study of T cell repertoires in cytomegalovirus infection. TCRdb recomputed calls from the reads with MiXCR, one row per CDR3 protein. Of some 800,000 distinct CDR3 sequences listed, approximately 30% were seen once; the top ten hold about an eighth. These TCRs' antigens remain unknown. The sample was cultured CD8+ T cells from PBMCs, taken from culture after CMV antigen stimulation. These receptors were taken from a human donor in good health (CMV status not recorded). Some clones in this sample may be carry-over from other donors' samples.

The chain links TRBV2 to TRBJ2-1, with no clear D. The V gene lost 6 bases and the J gene lost 4 bases, with 16 bases spanning the gap. CDR1 and CDR2 (germline): SNHLY, FYNNEI. The CDR3 sequence is 15 residues long. CDR3 residues: CASRAQTGLYNEQFF. Written as DNA, the CDR3 is TGTGCCAGCAGAGCTCAAACGGGTCTTTACAATGAGCAGTTCTTC.

This clonotype was recorded a few times. The V call is TRBV19, the J call TRBJ2-5; TRBD1 aligns across 9 bases. This CDR3 has 13 residues. J lost 5 bases, V lost 7 bases, and 5 bases had no gene match. Germline V lookup: CDR1 LNHDA, CDR2 SQIVND (reference sequence). CDR3 loop: CASITGGWETQYF. CDR3 coding DNA: TGTGCCAGTATTACAGGGGGCTGGGAGACCCAGTACTTC.

This chain uses TRBV6-5 with TRBJ2-1; tentatively, D is TRBD2 (7 bases). Trimming shortened V by 5 bases and J by 8 bases, and 16 bases separated the two germline ends. The CDR3 length is 14 residues. Germline lookup yields CDR1 MNHEY and CDR2 SVGAGI. The CDR3 spells CASSRGGPVDEQFF. The CDR3 bases are TGTGCCAGCAGTCGCGGGGGCCCTGTGGATGAGCAGTTCTTC.

This clonotype was counted a single time. The chain uses TRBV4-1 and TRBJ2-2, with D perhaps TRBD2 (7 bases). V lost 2 bases and J lost 5, with 18 bases in between. Germline lookup yields CDR1 MGHRA and CDR2 YSYEKL. This CDR3 region has 17 residues. CDR3 coding DNA: TGCGCCAGCAGCCAATTGGGGGGGGGCCTAGGTACCGGGGAGCTGTTTTTT. It specifies CASSQLGGGLGTGELFF.

This chain connects TRBV7-4 to TRBJ2-7; 9 bases agree with TRBD1. CDR1 and CDR2 (germline): SGHVT, SQSDAQ. The CDR3 is made up of 15 amino acids. V trimming: 5 bases; J trimming: 0 bases; junction bases outside the gene matches: 5. DNA of the CDR3: TGTGCCAGCAGCGGACAGGGGCACCTCTCCTACGAGCAGTACTTC. This encodes CASSGQGHLSYEQYF.

This clonotype was picked up a small number of times. The chain uses TRBV6-1 and TRBJ1-1; a possible D gene is TRBD1 (5 bases). CDR1 is MNHNS and CDR2 is SASEGT in the germline V gene. V shed 0 bases and J shed 5 bases, with 19 bases lying between them. The CDR3 contains 17 residues. The CDR3 DNA sequence: TGTGCCAGCAGTGAAGCCTCCACCCGGGGCGCGGGGACTGAAGCTTTCTTT. Translation: CASSEASTRGAGTEAFF.

This clonotype has at least ten counts. V and J are TRBV7-2 and TRBJ1-2; no clear D gene. Germline V lookup: CDR1 SGHTA, CDR2 FQGNSA. The V gene lost 1 base and the J gene lost 4 bases, with 10 bases spanning the gap. The CDR3 length is 14 residues. CDR3 loop: CASSLGGQLYGYTF. CDR3 coding DNA: TGTGCCAGCAGCTTAGGAGGCCAGCTCTATGGCTACACCTTC. Full variable domain (remainder filled in from reference TRBV7-2 and TRBJ1-2): GAGVSQSPSNKVTEKGKDVELRCDPISGHTALYWYRQSLGQGLEFLIYFQGNSAPDKSGLPSDRFSAERTGGSVSTLTIQRTQQEDSAVYLCASSLGGQLYGYTFGSGTRLTVV.

This clonotype appeared a few times. The gene calls are TRBV27 and TRBJ2-7; possibly TRBD1 for D (5 bases). The V gene lost 4 bases and the J gene lost 3 bases, with 13 bases spanning the gap. CDR1 is MNHEY and CDR2 is SMNVEV in the germline V gene (reference sequence). There are 14 residues in the CDR3. The CDR3 loop is CASSWAGKVYEQYF. The CDR3 coding sequence is TGTGCCAGCAGTTGGGCAGGGAAGGTCTACGAGCAGTACTTC.

The chain joins TRBV11-3 to TRBJ2-2, with 7 bases matching TRBD1. Germline V gene data show CDR1 as SGHNT and CDR2 as YENEEA. Trimming removed 6 bases from V and 2 bases from J; junction bases left unmatched: 9. The CDR3 runs to 16 residues. CDR3 bases: TGTGCCAGCAGATCTAGCCGGGACAGCAACACCGGGGAGCTGTTTTTT. Translated: CASRSSRDSNTGELFF.

Ten or more counts support this clonotype. The V and J genes are TRBV7-8 and TRBJ1-5; D is perhaps TRBD1 (5 bases). CDR3 length: 14 residues. Germline values: CDR1 SGHVS, CDR2 FQNEAQ. Trimming removed 2 bases from V and 3 bases from J, with 8 bases in between. CDR3 bases: TGTGCCAGCAGCTTAAACAGGTTCAATCAGCCCCAGCATTTT. Its translation: CASSLNRFNQPQHF.

Notes on this clonotype: A junction end diverges from the germline sequence, so it may reflect a read error. J is TRBJ2-1 and V is TRBV3-1, with unresolved D. CDR3 size: 17 residues. CDR1 is LGHDT, CDR2 YNNKEL, per germline (reference sequence). The CDR3 region has the DNA TGTTCCAGCAGCCAAGATCTGGTCAGTAGCTCCTACAATGAGCAGTTCTTC. As protein: CSSSQDLVSSSYNEQFF.

The sample holds a few counts of this clonotype. The gene calls are TRBV6-1 and TRBJ1-5; TRBD1 is a possible D gene (6 bases). The CDR3 extends over 15 amino acids. CDR1 and CDR2 (germline): MNHNS, SASEGT. Deletions cut 5 bases from V and 3 bases from J, with 14 bases between. Here the CDR3 DNA reads TGTGCCAGCAGTTCTCTGACAGGTCCCAATCAGCCCCAGCATTTT. Amino acid sequence: CASSSLTGPNQPQHF.

The chain carries TRBV28 and TRBJ2-1, with 8 bases that match TRBD2. Germline CDR1 and CDR2: MDHEN and SYDVKM. CDR3 length equals 14 residues. J gave up 6 bases and V 9 bases, and 10 bases lay outside the gene matches. The CDR3 here is CASTGLVEGNEQFF. The CDR3, as DNA: TGTGCCAGTACGGGACTAGTTGAAGGCAATGAGCAGTTCTTC.

The table lists this clonotype with many counts. The rearrangement links TRBV7-8 to TRBJ2-1, with TRBD2 matching over 7 bases. This CDR3 is built from 14 residues. Looked up from germline, CDR1 is SGHVS and CDR2 is FQNEAQ. Germline trimming cut 1 base from V and 9 bases from J; bases unmatched to any gene: 6. As DNA, the CDR3 is TGTGCCAGCAGCTTAGGGGGGGGGTCTATTGAGCAGTTCTTC. This translates into CASSLGGGSIEQFF.

The chain has TRBV9 and TRBJ2-3; maybe TRBD2 (6 bases). With 0 bases removed from V and 6 bases from J, the gap between germline ends came to 17 bases. CDR1 and CDR2 (germline): SGDLS, YYNGEE. This CDR3 is 16 amino acids long. The CDR3 DNA reads as TGTGCCAGCAGCGTAGCTCTGGCGGGGCGGCGGGATACGCAGTATTTT. It yields the protein CASSVALAGRRDTQYF.

This clonotype was observed many times. The chain combines TRBV19 with TRBJ1-1; D perhaps matches TRBD1 (6 bases). Per germline, CDR1 LNHDA and CDR2 SQIVND (reference sequence). V lost 7 bases to trimming and J lost 3 bases, with 12 bases between them. The CDR3 contains 13 residues. DNA for the CDR3: TGTGCCAGTAAACGGGGGCCTTACACTGAAGCTTTCTTT. This sequence encodes CASKRGPYTEAFF.

This clonotype was counted many times. The chain has TRBV12-3 or TRBV12-4 and TRBJ2-4; 10 nucleotides match TRBD2. V was clipped by 3 bases and J by 0 bases; unmatched bases: 14. CDR3 length equals 20 residues. The CDR3 is CASSLTEAGGLRLAKNIQYF. DNA of the CDR3: TGTGCCAGCAGTTTGACGGAAGCGGGGGGGCTGAGACTAGCCAAAAACATTCAGTACTTC.

As for this clonotype: The junction differs from germline at one of its ends, possibly a read error. The chain employs TRBV7-3 and TRBJ2-5; perhaps TRBD2 as D (5 bases). The CDR3 has 17 amino acids. Germline values: CDR1 SGHTA, CDR2 FQGTGA. The chain's CDR3 is CVSSSPAGLGPQETQYF. Here the CDR3 DNA reads TGTGTCAGCAGCTCCCCGGCGGGTTTGGGCCCCCAAGAGACCCAGTACTTC.

The chain links TRBV6-6 to TRBJ2-2; D might be TRBD1 or TRBD2, each matching 6 bases. Trimming pared 7 bases from V and 7 bases from J, leaving 25 bases between. Per the germline V gene, CDR1 is MNHNY and CDR2 is SVGAGI (reference sequence). The CDR3 length is 17 residues. CDR3 in DNA: TGTGCCAGCAAGGTCGGGGGCCTAGAGACATCCGGCGGGGAGCTGTTTTTT. It yields the protein CASKVGGLETSGGELFF.

The table lists this clonotype with a count of one. The rearrangement uses TRBV7-9 and TRBJ1-3; D gene ambiguous. V lost 1 base to trimming and J lost 0 bases, with 16 bases between them. Germline loops: CDR1 SEHNR, CDR2 FQNEAQ (reference sequence). The CDR3 totals 18 residues. The CDR3 region is CASSLEAFYHSSGNTIYF. CDR3 nucleotides: TGTGCCAGCAGCTTAGAGGCTTTCTACCACTCCTCTGGAAACACCATATATTTT.